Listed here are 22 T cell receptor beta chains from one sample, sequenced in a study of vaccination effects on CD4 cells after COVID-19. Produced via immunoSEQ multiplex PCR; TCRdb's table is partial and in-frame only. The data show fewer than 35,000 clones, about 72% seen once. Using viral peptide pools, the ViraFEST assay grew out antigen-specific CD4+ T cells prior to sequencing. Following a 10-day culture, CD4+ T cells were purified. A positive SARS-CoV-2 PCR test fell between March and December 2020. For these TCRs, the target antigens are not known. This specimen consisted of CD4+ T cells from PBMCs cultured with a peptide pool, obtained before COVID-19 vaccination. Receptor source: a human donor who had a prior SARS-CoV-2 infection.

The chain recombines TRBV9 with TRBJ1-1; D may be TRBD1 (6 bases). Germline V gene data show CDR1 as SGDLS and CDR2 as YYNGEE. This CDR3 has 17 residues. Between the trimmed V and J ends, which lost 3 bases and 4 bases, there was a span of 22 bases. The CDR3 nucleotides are TGTGCCAGCAGCGACGGACAGCAGGGTTGGTATAGCACTGAAGCTTTCTTT. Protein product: CASSDGQQGWYSTEAFF.

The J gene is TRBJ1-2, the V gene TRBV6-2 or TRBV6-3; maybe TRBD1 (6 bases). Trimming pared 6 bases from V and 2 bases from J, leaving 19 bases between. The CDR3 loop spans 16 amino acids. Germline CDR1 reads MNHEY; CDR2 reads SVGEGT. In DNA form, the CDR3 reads TGTGCCAGCAGCCCTGTGGGGACTGGACAGAACTATGGCTACACCTTC. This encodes CASSPVGTGQNYGYTF.

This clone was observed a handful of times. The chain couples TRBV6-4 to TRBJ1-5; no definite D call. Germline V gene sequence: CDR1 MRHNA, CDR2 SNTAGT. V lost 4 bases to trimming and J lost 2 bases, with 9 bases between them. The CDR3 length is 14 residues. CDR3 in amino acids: CASSVEGGNQPQHF. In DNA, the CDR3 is TGTGCCAGCAGTGTTGAAGGCGGCAATCAGCCCCAGCATTTT.

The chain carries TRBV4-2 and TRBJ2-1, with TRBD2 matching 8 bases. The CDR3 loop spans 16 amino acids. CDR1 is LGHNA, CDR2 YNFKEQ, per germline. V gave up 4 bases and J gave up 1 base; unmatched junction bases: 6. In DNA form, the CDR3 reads TGTGCCAGCAGCCTGTTGAGCGGGGGTTCCTACAATGAGCAGTTCTTC. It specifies CASSLLSGGSYNEQFF.

CDR3 in amino acids: CASSLGGRSTEAFF. The CDR3 DNA reads as TGTGCCAGCAGCCTCGGGGGTAGGAGCACTGAAGCTTTCTTT. The rearrangement uses TRBV2 and TRBJ1-1; TRBD1 is a possible D gene (5 bases). Germline CDR1 reads SNHLY; CDR2 reads FYNNEI. The germline V and J ends were trimmed by 6 bases and 4 bases, with 15 bases remaining between them. The CDR3 extends over 14 amino acids.

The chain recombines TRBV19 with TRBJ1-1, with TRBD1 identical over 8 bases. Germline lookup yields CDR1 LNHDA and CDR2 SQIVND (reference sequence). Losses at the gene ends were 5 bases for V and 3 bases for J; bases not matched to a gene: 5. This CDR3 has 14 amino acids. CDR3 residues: CASSSYRGYTEAFF. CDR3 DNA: TGTGCCAGTAGTTCTTACAGGGGGTACACTGAAGCTTTCTTT.

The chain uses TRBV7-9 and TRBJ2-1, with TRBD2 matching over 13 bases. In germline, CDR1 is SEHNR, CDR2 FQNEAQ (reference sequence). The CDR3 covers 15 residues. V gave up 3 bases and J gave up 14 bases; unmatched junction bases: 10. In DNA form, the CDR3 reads TGTGCCAGCAGCTTCGCCGGGACTAGCGGGACTAGGGAGTTCTTC. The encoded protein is CASSFAGTSGTREFF.

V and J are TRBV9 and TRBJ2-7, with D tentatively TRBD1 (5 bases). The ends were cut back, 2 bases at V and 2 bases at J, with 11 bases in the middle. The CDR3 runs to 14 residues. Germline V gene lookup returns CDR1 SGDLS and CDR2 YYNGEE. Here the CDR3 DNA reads TGTGCCAGCAGCGTGGAGTCAGGGACCTACGAGCAGTACTTC. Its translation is CASSVESGTYEQYF. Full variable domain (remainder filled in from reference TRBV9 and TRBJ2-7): DSGVTQTPKHLITATGQRVTLRCSPRSGDLSVYWYQQSLDQGLQFLIQYYNGEERAKGNILERFSAQQFPDLHSELNLSSLELGDSALYFCASSVESGTYEQYFGPGTRLTVT.

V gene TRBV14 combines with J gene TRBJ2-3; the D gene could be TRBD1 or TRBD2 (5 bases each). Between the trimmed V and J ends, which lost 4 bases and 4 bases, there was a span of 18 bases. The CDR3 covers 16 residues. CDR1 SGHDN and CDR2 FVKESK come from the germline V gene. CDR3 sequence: CASSPRAAVRADTQYF. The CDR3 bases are TGTGCCAGCAGCCCGCGGGCTGCTGTCAGGGCAGATACGCAGTATTTT.

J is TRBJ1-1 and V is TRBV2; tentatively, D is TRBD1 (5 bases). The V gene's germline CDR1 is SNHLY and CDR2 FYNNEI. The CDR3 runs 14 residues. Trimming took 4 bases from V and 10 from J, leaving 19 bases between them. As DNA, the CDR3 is TGTGCCAGCAGTGGGCCGACAGTTGGATCTGGAGCTTTCTTT. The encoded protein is CASSGPTVGSGAFF.

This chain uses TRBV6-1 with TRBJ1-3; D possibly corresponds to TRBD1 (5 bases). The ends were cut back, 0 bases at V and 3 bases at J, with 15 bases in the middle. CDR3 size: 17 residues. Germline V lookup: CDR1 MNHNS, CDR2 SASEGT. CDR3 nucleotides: TGTGCCAGCAGTGAAGCGCTCGGGGGTATTGGTGGAAACACCATATATTTT. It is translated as CASSEALGGIGGNTIYF.

The CDR3 nucleotides read TGCGCCAGCAGCCAGCCCGACAGGATAGTGAAGACCCAGTACTTC. Residues: CASSQPDRIVKTQYF. The chain joins TRBV5-1 to TRBJ2-5; D possibly corresponds to TRBD1 (6 bases). Trimming shortened V by 4 bases and J by 6 bases, and 19 bases separated the two germline ends. Germline CDR1 reads SGHRS; CDR2 reads YFSETQ. The CDR3 runs 15 residues.

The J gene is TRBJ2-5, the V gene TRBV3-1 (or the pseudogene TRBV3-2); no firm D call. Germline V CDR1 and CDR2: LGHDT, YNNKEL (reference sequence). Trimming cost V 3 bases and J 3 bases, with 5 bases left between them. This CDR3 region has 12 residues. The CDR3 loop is CASSHIKETQYF. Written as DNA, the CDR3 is TGTGCCAGCAGCCATATAAAAGAGACCCAGTACTTC.

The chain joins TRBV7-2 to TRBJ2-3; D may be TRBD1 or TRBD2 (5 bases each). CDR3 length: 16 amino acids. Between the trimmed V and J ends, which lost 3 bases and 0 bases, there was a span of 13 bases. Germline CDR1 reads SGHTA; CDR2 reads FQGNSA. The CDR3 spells CASSFISGPSTDTQYF. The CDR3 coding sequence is TGTGCCAGCAGCTTTATTTCGGGGCCGAGCACAGATACGCAGTATTTT. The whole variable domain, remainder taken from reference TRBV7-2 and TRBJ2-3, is GAGVSQSPSNKVTEKGKDVELRCDPISGHTALYWYRQSLGQGLEFLIYFQGNSAPDKSGLPSDRFSAERTGGSVSTLTIQRTQQEDSAVYLCASSFISGPSTDTQYFGPGTRLTVL.

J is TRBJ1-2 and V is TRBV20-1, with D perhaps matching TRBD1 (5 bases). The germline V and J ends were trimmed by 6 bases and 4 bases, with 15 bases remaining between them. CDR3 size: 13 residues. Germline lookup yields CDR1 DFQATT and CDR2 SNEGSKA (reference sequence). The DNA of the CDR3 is TGCAGTGCCAGTAAGCCGGGGGGCTATGGCTACACCTTC. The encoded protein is CSASKPGGYGYTF.

In nucleotides, the CDR3 is TGTGCCAGTAGCAAATCTCGACAGAGAGCCTACGAGCAGTACTTC. Protein product: CASSKSRQRAYEQYF. V gene TRBV19 combines with J gene TRBJ2-7; D perhaps matches TRBD1 (5 bases). Germline assignment: CDR1 LNHDA and CDR2 SQIVND (reference sequence). This CDR3 has 15 amino acids. Between the trimmed V and J ends, which lost 6 bases and 2 bases, there was a span of 17 bases.

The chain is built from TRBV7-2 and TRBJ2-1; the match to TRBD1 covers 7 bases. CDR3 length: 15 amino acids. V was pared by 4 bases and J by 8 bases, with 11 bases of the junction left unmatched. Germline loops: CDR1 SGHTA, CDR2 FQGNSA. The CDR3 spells CASSSKETGIDEQFF. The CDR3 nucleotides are TGTGCCAGCAGCTCTAAAGAGACAGGGATCGATGAGCAGTTCTTC.

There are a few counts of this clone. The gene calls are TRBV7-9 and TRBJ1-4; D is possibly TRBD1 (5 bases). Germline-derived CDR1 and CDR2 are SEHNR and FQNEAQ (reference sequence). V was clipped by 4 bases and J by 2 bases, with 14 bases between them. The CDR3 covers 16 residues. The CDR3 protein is CASSSMRGSTNEKLFF. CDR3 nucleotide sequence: TGTGCCAGCAGCTCGATGAGGGGAAGCACTAATGAAAAACTGTTTTTT.

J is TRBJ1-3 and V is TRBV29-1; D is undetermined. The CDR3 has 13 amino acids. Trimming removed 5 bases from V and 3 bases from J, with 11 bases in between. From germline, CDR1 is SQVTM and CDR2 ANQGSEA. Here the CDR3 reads CSVTRGFGNTIYF. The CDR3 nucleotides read TGCAGCGTTACCCGAGGGTTTGGAAACACCATATATTTT.

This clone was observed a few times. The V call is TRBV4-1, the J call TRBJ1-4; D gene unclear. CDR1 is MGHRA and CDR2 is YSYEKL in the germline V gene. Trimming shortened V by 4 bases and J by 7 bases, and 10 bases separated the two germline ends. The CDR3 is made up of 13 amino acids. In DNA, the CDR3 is TGCGCCAGCAGCCTTACAGTAGCTGAAAAACTGTTTTTT. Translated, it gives CASSLTVAEKLFF.

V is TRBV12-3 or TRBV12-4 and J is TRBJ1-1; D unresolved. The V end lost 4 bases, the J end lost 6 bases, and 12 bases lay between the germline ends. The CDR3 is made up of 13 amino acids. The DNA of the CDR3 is TGTGCCAGCAGTTCCCAAGAGCGATCTGAAGCTTTCTTT. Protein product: CASSSQERSEAFF.

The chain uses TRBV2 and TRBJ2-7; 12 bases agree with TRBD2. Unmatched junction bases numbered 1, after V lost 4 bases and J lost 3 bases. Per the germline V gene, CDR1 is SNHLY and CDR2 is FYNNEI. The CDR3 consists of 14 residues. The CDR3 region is CASSGLAGVYEQYF. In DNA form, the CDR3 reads TGTGCCAGCAGTGGACTAGCGGGAGTCTACGAGCAGTACTTC.